The 20 T cell receptor beta chains presented below share a single source sample, sequenced in a study of T cell responses to AZD1222 COVID-19 vaccine. The protocol was immunoSEQ multiplex PCR, while the TCRdb copy is restricted to in-frame clones and leaves out a portion. The sample carries about 120,000 clones, 75% to 90% recorded once. The sequenced sample was peripheral blood, obtained on day 0 of AZD1222 vaccination. Source of these receptors: an adult in good health.

This clone has a single count. The genes are TRBV30 and TRBJ1-1; D not resolved. The CDR3 covers 13 residues. V dropped 2 bases and J dropped 1 base, with 8 bases sitting between them. Germline-derived CDR1 and CDR2 are GTSNPN and SVGIG (reference sequence). CDR3 protein: CAWSREGNTEAFF. CDR3 DNA: TGTGCCTGGAGTCGAGAAGGGAACACTGAAGCTTTCTTT.

J is TRBJ2-5 and V is TRBV6-5; a possible D gene is TRBD2 (7 bases). CDR1 MNHEY and CDR2 SVGAGI come from the germline V gene. CDR3 length: 15 residues. CDR3 in DNA: TGTGCTACCGAGGCCCTGGGGGGGCTCGCGGAGACCCAGTACTTC. Translation gives CATEALGGLAETQYF.

The J gene is TRBJ2-7, the V gene TRBV7-9; 9 bases map to TRBD1. V lost 5 bases, J lost 3 bases, and 5 bases stayed unmatched. Looked up from germline, CDR1 is SEHNR and CDR2 is FQNEAQ (reference sequence). The length of the CDR3 is 14 residues. CDR3 nucleotides: TGTGCCAGCAGCGGCCGGGACAGGGTCTACGAGCAGTACTTC. Protein: CASSGRDRVYEQYF.

Written as DNA, the CDR3 is TGTGCCTGGAGTGTTTGGGGTGGCAAAAACATTCAGTACTTC. This translates into CAWSVWGGKNIQYF. The V gene is TRBV30, the J gene TRBJ2-4; D is undetermined. The V end was cut by 0 bases, the J end by 3 bases, with 9 bases between. CDR3 size: 14 residues. CDR1 GTSNPN and CDR2 SVGIG come from the germline V gene (reference sequence).

The chain links TRBV3-1 (or the pseudogene TRBV3-2) to TRBJ2-7; the match to TRBD1 covers 7 bases. Germline-derived CDR1 and CDR2 are LGHDT and YNNKEL (reference sequence). CDR3 length: 13 amino acids. Trimming at V came to 4 bases and at J to 4 bases, leaving 4 bases not matched to a gene. The CDR3 DNA reads TGTGCCAGCAGCCCAGGGGGATGGTACGAGCAGTACTTC. Its protein is CASSPGGWYEQYF.

This chain uses TRBV4-3 with TRBJ1-6; 10 bases fit TRBD1. The CDR3 is 18 amino acids. V gave up 1 base and J gave up 6 bases; unmatched junction bases: 9. Per germline, CDR1 LGHNA and CDR2 YSLEER. CDR3 amino acids: CASSQGTRTGGFNSPLHF. For the CDR3, the DNA is TGCGCCAGCAGCCAAGGGACCCGGACAGGGGGTTTTAATTCACCCCTCCACTTT.

The chain employs TRBV2 and TRBJ1-4; D is ambiguous. With 7 bases removed from V and 0 bases from J, the gap between germline ends came to 15 bases. Germline lookup yields CDR1 SNHLY and CDR2 FYNNEI. This CDR3 has 16 residues. CDR3 sequence (DNA): TGTGCCAGCAAAGGCAGGAGATTTGCAACTAATGAAAAACTGTTTTTT. This codes for CASKGRRFATNEKLFF.

The V and J genes are TRBV19 and TRBJ1-5; D is unresolved. The V end lost 4 bases, the J end lost 4 bases, and 11 bases lay between the germline ends. CDR1 and CDR2 from the germline V gene are LNHDA and SQIVND (reference sequence). The CDR3 length is 14 residues. The CDR3 loop reads CASSRVRINQPQHF. CDR3 in DNA: TGTGCCAGTAGTAGGGTCAGAATTAATCAGCCCCAGCATTTT.

The V gene is TRBV27, the J gene TRBJ2-1; D tentatively fits TRBD1 or TRBD2 (5 bases each). Germline V CDR1 and CDR2: MNHEY, SMNVEV (reference sequence). The CDR3 is made up of 16 amino acids. Trimming cost V 0 bases and J 0 bases, with 9 bases left between them. CDR3 in DNA: TGTGCCAGCAGTTTATCAGGGACCGTCTCCTACAATGAGCAGTTCTTC. Its protein product is CASSLSGTVSYNEQFF.

This CDR3 is CASSQISGSVGGQETQYF. DNA for the CDR3: TGTGCCAGCAGCCAAATCTCAGGGAGCGTGGGGGGCCAAGAGACCCAGTACTTC. V and J are TRBV4-2 and TRBJ2-5; tentatively, D is TRBD2 (6 bases). This CDR3 spans 18 amino acids. V dropped 2 bases and J dropped 1 base, with 20 bases sitting between them. Looked up from germline, CDR1 is LGHNA and CDR2 is YNFKEQ.

This sequence joins TRBV5-6 and TRBJ2-7; 10 nucleotides match TRBD1. Germline lookup yields CDR1 SGHDT and CDR2 YYEEEE. CDR3 length: 15 amino acids. Losses at the gene ends were 6 bases for V and 3 bases for J; bases not matched to a gene: 9. Written as DNA, the CDR3 is TGTGCCAGCACCGGGACAGGGGATAACCTCTACGAGCAGTACTTC. Translating it yields CASTGTGDNLYEQYF.

The chain is built from TRBV7-3 and TRBJ2-1; the match to TRBD2 covers 10 bases. The germline gives CDR1 SGHTA, CDR2 FQGTGA. V gave up 4 bases and J gave up 4 bases; unmatched junction bases: 7. This CDR3 region has 16 residues. As DNA, the CDR3 is TGTGCCAGCAGCTCATTTACTAGCGGGACGTACAATGAGCAGTTCTTC. It translates to CASSSFTSGTYNEQFF.

The J gene is TRBJ2-1, the V gene TRBV6-5; D is possibly TRBD1 (5 bases). The CDR3 totals 14 residues. Per the germline V gene, CDR1 is MNHEY and CDR2 is SVGAGI. The germline V and J ends were trimmed by 2 bases and 4 bases, with 9 bases remaining between them. The CDR3 bases are TGTGCCAGCAGTTACGATAGACAGTACAATGAGCAGTTCTTC. Encoded protein: CASSYDRQYNEQFF.

In its sample, this clone was seen once. The chain recombines TRBV7-9 with TRBJ1-2, with no clear D. The CDR3 is made up of 15 amino acids. Trimming removed 1 base at V and 7 bases at J, with 16 bases between. Germline CDR1 reads SEHNR; CDR2 reads FQNEAQ (reference sequence). This CDR3 reads CASSLVSVNPIGYTF. The DNA for the CDR3 is TGTGCCAGCAGCTTAGTCTCCGTCAACCCAATTGGCTACACCTTC. Combining the CDR3 with reference TRBV7-9 and TRBJ1-2 gives the whole variable domain DTGVSQNPRHKITKRGQNVTFRCDPISEHNRLYWYRQTLGQGPEFLTYFQNEAQLEKSRLLSDRFSAERPKGSFSTLEIQRTEQGDSAMYLCASSLVSVNPIGYTFGSGTRLTVV.

This sequence joins TRBV12-3 or TRBV12-4 and TRBJ2-3; D gene uncertain. CDR3 length: 13 amino acids. The V and J ends lost 6 bases and 0 bases respectively, with 7 bases between them. As DNA, the CDR3 is TGTGCCAGCAGGGAGACTAGCACAGATACGCAGTATTTT. It specifies CASRETSTDTQYF.

This chain joins TRBV19 and TRBJ1-1, with unresolved D. Germline lookup yields CDR1 LNHDA and CDR2 SQIVND (reference sequence). The length of the CDR3 is 17 residues. Deletions cut 5 bases from V and 5 bases from J, with 24 bases between. This chain's CDR3 is CASSPGGYIGSLTEAFF. CDR3 in DNA: TGTGCCAGTAGTCCGGGTGGGTATATCGGAAGTTTAACTGAAGCTTTCTTT.

The chain's CDR3 is CATRRGGPQETQYF. The CDR3 nucleotides read TGTGCCACCCGACGGGGGGGCCCCCAAGAGACCCAGTACTTC. The chain has TRBV2 and TRBJ2-5, with 8 bases matching TRBD2. Trimming removed 10 bases from V and 1 base from J; junction bases left unmatched: 8. Germline CDR1 SNHLY, CDR2 FYNNEI. The CDR3 is 14 residues long.

The chain joins TRBV12-2 to TRBJ1-5; TRBD1 reflects the table's D call only, with no check against the DNA. TRBV12-2 constitutes a pseudogene. The CDR3 runs 14 residues. The CDR3: CASRLEGGNQPQHF. The CDR3 region has the DNA TGTGCAAGTCGCTTAGAAGGGGGAAATCAGCCCCAGCATTTT.

The V and J genes are TRBV5-1 and TRBJ2-3, with D tentatively TRBD2 (6 bases). The CDR3 runs to 15 residues. Trimming took off 5 bases at V and 3 bases at J, with 16 bases between the two ends. Germline CDR1 SGHRS, CDR2 YFSETQ. The CDR3 nucleotides read TGCGCCAGCAGACCCGGGACTTCCGGGACAGATACGCAGTATTTT. This gives the protein CASRPGTSGTDTQYF.

This chain uses TRBV19 with TRBJ2-7; D not resolved. Trimming removed 1 base from V and 5 bases from J, with 6 bases in between. Germline assignment: CDR1 LNHDA and CDR2 SQIVND (reference sequence). CDR3 size: 12 residues. CDR3 in amino acids: CASSIGANEQYF. CDR3 bases: TGTGCCAGTAGTATAGGTGCGAACGAGCAGTACTTC.